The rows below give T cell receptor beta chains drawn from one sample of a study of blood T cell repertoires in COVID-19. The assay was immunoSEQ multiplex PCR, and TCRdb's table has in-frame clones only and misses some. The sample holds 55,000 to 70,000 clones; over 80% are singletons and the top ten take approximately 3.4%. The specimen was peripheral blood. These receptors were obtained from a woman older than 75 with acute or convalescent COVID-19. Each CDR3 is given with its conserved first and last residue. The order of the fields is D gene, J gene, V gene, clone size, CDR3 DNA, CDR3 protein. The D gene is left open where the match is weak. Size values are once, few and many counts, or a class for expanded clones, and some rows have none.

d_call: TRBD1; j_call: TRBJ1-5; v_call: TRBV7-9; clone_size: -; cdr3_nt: TGTGCCAGCAGCTCCCGGGACAGAGGACAGCCCCAGCATTTT; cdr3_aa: CASSSRDRGQPQHF
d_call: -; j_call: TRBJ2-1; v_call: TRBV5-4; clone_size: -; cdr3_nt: TGTGCCAGCAGCTTTCGCGGGATGTATGAGCAGTTCTTC; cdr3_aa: CASSFRGMYEQFF
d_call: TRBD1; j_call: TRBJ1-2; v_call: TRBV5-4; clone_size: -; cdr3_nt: TGTGCCAGCAGCTTGGCCTCGGGACAGGGTCTCGGAGGGTATGGCTACACCTTC; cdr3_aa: CASSLASGQGLGGYGYTF
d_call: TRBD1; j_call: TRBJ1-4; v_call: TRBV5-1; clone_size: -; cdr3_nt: TGCGCCAGCAGCTTAGGGACAGATAATGAAAAACTGTTTTTT; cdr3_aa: CASSLGTDNEKLFF
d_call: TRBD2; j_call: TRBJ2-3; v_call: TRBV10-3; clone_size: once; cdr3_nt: TGTGCCATCAGCCTAGGACTAGCGGGAGCAGATACGCAGTATTTT; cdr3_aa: CAISLGLAGADTQYF
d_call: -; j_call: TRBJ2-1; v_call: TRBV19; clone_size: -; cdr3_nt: TGTGCCAGTAGTATGGTCGGGAGCTCCTACAATGAGCAGTTCTTC; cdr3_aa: CASSMVGSSYNEQFF
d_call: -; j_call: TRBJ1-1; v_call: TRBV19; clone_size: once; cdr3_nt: TGTGCCAGTAGTATAATGGAACAGGTGGGGACTGAAGCTTTCTTT; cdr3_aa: CASSIMEQVGTEAFF
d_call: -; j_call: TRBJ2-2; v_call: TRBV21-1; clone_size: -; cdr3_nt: TGTGCCAGCAGCAAAGCGCTTAATCAGGAGAACACCGGGGAGCTGTTTTTT; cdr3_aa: CASSKALNQENTGELFF
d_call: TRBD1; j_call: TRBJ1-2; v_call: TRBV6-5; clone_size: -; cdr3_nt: TGTGCCAGCAGTACCTCGGGACAGGGGGTTGGCTACACCTTC; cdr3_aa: CASSTSGQGVGYTF
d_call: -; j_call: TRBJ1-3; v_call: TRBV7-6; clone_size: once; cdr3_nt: TGTGCCAGCAGCCAAAGTCGGGCCAGACGGGATGGAAACACCATATATTTT; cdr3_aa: CASSQSRARRDGNTIYF
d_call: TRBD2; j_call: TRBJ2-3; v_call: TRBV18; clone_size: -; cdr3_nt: TGTGCCAGCTGCGGGCTAGCGGGAGTAGATACGCAGTATTTT; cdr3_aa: CASCGLAGVDTQYF
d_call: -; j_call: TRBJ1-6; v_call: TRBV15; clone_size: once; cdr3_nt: TGTGCCACCAGCAGAATTGGGACTTCCTATAATTCACCCCTCCACTTT; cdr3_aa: CATSRIGTSYNSPLHF
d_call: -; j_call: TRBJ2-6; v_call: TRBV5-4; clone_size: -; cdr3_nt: TGTGCCAGCAGCTTGGCCGGGGGCTCTGGGGCCAACGTCCTGACTTTC; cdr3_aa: CASSLAGGSGANVLTF
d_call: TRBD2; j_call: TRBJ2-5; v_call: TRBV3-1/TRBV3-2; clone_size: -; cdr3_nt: TGTGCCAGCAGCTTCCCTAGCGGGGGAGAGACCCAGTACTTC; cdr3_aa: CASSFPSGGETQYF
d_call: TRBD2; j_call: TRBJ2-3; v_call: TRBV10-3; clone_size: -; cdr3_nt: TGTGCCATCAGTGAGTCGGGACTAGCGACAGATACGCAGTATTTT; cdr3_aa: CAISESGLATDTQYF
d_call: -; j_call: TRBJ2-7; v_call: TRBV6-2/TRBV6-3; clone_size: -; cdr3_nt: TGTGCCAGCAGTTACCAGACCTACGAGCAGTACTTC; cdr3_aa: CASSYQTYEQYF
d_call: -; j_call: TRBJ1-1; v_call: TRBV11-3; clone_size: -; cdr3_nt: TGTGCCAGCAGCCGGGGGGGCCACACTGAAGCTTTCTTT; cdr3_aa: CASSRGGHTEAFF
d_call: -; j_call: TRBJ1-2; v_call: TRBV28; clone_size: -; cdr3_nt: TGTGCCAGCAGAGAACAGGGTAACTATGGCTACACCTTC; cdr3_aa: CASREQGNYGYTF
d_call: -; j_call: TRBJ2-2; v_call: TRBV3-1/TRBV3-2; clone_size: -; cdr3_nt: TGTGCCAGCAGCCCTCGAGGACACGTTACCGGGGAGCTGTTTTTT; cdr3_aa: CASSPRGHVTGELFF
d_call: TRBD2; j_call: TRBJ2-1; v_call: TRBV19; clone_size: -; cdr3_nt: TGTGCCAGTAGTACTGGGACTAGCGGGGGGGCCTACAATGAGCAGTTCTTC; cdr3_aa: CASSTGTSGGAYNEQFF
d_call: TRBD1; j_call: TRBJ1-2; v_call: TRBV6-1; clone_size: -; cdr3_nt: TGTGCCAGCAGTGAAGCAGGGGGCGCAAGATATGGCTACACCTTC; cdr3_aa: CASSEAGGARYGYTF
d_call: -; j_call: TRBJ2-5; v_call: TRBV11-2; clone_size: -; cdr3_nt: TGTGCCAGCAGCCCCCTCGGGAAGCAAGAGACCCAGTACTTC; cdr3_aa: CASSPLGKQETQYF
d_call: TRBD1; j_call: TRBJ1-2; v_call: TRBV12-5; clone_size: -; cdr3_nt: TGTGCTAGTGTCCCGTCAGGGGGGAACTATGGCTACACCTTC; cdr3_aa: CASVPSGGNYGYTF
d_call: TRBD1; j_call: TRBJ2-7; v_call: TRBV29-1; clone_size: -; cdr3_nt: TGCAGCGTTGAGTCGACAGGGAGCTCCTACGAGCAGTACTTC; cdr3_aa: CSVESTGSSYEQYF
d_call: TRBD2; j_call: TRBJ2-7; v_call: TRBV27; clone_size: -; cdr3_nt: TGTGCCAGCAGTTTTTCCAGCGGGACCTACGAGCAGTACTTC; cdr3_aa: CASSFSSGTYEQYF
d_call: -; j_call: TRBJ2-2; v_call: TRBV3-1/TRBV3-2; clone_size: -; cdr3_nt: TGTGCCAGCAGCCCGCAAACTAGAGCCGGGGAGCTGTTTTTT; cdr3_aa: CASSPQTRAGELFF
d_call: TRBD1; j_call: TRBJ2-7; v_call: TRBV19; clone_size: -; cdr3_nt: TGTGCCACCGGACAGGGGACCTCCGAGCAGTACTTC; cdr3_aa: CATGQGTSEQYF